The rows below give T cell receptor beta chains drawn from one sample of a study of blood T cell repertoires in COVID-19. Only in-frame clones appear in the TCRdb table, and some are missing; sequencing was by immunoSEQ multiplex PCR. The table records around 300,000 clones, 80% to 90% of them present only once. Source material: peripheral blood. The receptors derive from a woman between 65 and 79 years old with acute or convalescent COVID-19. The CDR3 runs from the conserved cysteine through the conserved F or W. A D gene is named only where the DNA matches it firmly. Not all rows give a size; the values are once, few, many and, for expanded clones, a class.

TRBV19	TRBJ2-1	.	TRBD2	TGTGCCAGTAGTAGTCGCGGGGGGGCTAGCTACAATGAGCAGTTCTTC	CASSSRGGASYNEQFF
TRBV3-1/TRBV3-2	TRBJ1-6	.	.	TGTGCCAGCAGTTCCCCCCTACAGGGATTCTCACCCCTCCACTTT	CASSSPLQGFSPLHF
TRBV9	TRBJ2-2	.	.	TGTGCCAGCAGCTCTCAGACAGGCGCTGCCGGGGAGCTGTTTTTT	CASSSQTGAAGELFF
TRBV7-9	TRBJ2-5	.	TRBD2	TGTGCCAGCAGCTTAGGTCAGGATTTTTGGAGCGGGGAGGAGACCCAGTACTTC	CASSLGQDFWSGEETQYF
TRBV9	TRBJ2-7	.	TRBD2	TGTGCCAGCAGCGTCGACAGCGGGGTCTACGAGCAGTACTTC	CASSVDSGVYEQYF
TRBV9	TRBJ1-2	.	TRBD1	TGTGCCAGCAGCGTAGAGGGGGCAGGAGGCTACACCTTC	CASSVEGAGGYTF
TRBV18	TRBJ2-2	.	.	TGTGCCAGCTCACCCCCAGGCCGCTCCGGGGAGCTGTTTTTT	CASSPPGRSGELFF
TRBV30	TRBJ2-5	.	TRBD1	TGTGCCTGGATGGGACAGGGGGCTCGGAAGACCCAGTACTTC	CAWMGQGARKTQYF
TRBV20-1	TRBJ1-2	.	.	TGCAGTGCTAGTGGCAGAAGGGAGGGCTACACCTTC	CSASGRREGYTF
TRBV11-2	TRBJ2-5	.	.	TGTGCCAGCAGCTTAGACCAGGGTCCGAGGGAGACCCAGTACTTC	CASSLDQGPRETQYF
TRBV5-1	TRBJ1-6	.	TRBD1	TGCGCCAGCAGCTTGGATGGCAGGGGGATGGCACCCCTCCACTTT	CASSLDGRGMAPLHF
TRBV25-1	TRBJ2-7	.	TRBD1	TGTGCCAGCAAAGGGACAGGGTCCTACGAGCAGTACTTC	CASKGTGSYEQYF
TRBV7-3	TRBJ2-2	.	.	TGTGCCAGCAGCCCGCAGGGGATCCGGAACACCGGGGAGCTGTTTTTT	CASSPQGIRNTGELFF
TRBV18	TRBJ1-4	.	.	TGTGCCAGCTCACCACCAGGGGGAAATGAAAAACTGTTTTTT	CASSPPGGNEKLFF
TRBV4-1	TRBJ1-4	.	TRBD1	TGCGCCAGCAGCCGCCCGGGACAGGGGGAAAAAAAACTGTTTTTT	CASSRPGQGEKKLFF
TRBV12-5	TRBJ2-7	.	.	TGTGCTAGTGGTTCTCAGGGTGCCGAGCAGTACTTC	CASGSQGAEQYF
TRBV6-2/TRBV6-3	TRBJ1-1	.	.	TGTGCCAGCAGCCGCCGCCTGACAGACACTGAAGCTTTCTTT	CASSRRLTDTEAFF
TRBV5-6	TRBJ1-6	.	.	TGTGCCAGCAGCGCCGGGGGTTCACCCCTCCACTTT	CASSAGGSPLHF
TRBV20-1	TRBJ2-7	once	.	TGCAGTGCTAGTTCTACCCTAGGAGGCGTGAGCTACGAGCAGTACTTC	CSASSTLGGVSYEQYF
TRBV12-3/TRBV12-4	TRBJ2-5	.	.	TGTGCCAGCAGTTTAGGGCCTCAAGAGACCCAGTACTTC	CASSLGPQETQYF
TRBV11-2	TRBJ2-7	.	TRBD2	TGTGCCAGCAGCGGGACTAGCGGGGCCTACGAGCAGTACTTC	CASSGTSGAYEQYF
TRBV3-1/TRBV3-2	TRBJ1-2	.	TRBD1	TGTGCCAGCAGCGCGCCAGGGGGATCCGCGGGCTACACCTTC	CASSAPGGSAGYTF
TRBV5-1	TRBJ1-6	.	.	TGCGCCAGCAGCTTGGAACAGAATTCACCCCTCCACTTT	CASSLEQNSPLHF
TRBV19	TRBJ2-2	once	TRBD1	TGTGCCAGTCGTCAGGGGGAGTTGACCGGGGAGCTGTTTTTT	CASRQGELTGELFF
TRBV6-5	TRBJ1-1	.	TRBD1	TGTGCCAGCAGTACGACAGGGCGGAACACTGAAGCTTTCTTT	CASSTTGRNTEAFF
TRBV6-2/TRBV6-3	TRBJ1-4	.	.	TGTGCCAGCAGTTACACGTATGGAGGCGAAAAACTGTTTTTT	CASSYTYGGEKLFF
TRBV5-4	TRBJ2-5	.	.	TGTGCCAGCAGCCCCACCTTCAGACACAACCGGAACCAAGAGACCCAGTACTTC	CASSPTFRHNRNQETQYF
TRBV6-2/TRBV6-3	TRBJ2-2	many	.	TGTGCCAGCAGTTACCTTCTGAACACCGGGGAGCTGTTTTTT	CASSYLLNTGELFF
TRBV7-9	TRBJ1-4	.	.	TGTGCCAGCAGCTCACGGGCAACTAATGAAAAACTGTTTTTT	CASSSRATNEKLFF
TRBV19	TRBJ1-4	.	.	TGTGCCAGCACGCACAGGTTTAATGAAAAACTGTTTTTT	CASTHRFNEKLFF
TRBV18	TRBJ2-5	.	.	TGTGCCAGCTCAACCGAACAGGGATCGTGGGAGACCCAGTACTTC	CASSTEQGSWETQYF
TRBV6-6	TRBJ1-2	.	TRBD1	TGTGCCAGCAGTTACGCAGGGGGAGACTATGGCTACACCTTC	CASSYAGGDYGYTF
TRBV5-1	TRBJ2-2	.	.	TGCGCCAGCAGCTTGGTGGCAGGCTCCCAGATCGGGGAGCTGTTTTTT	CASSLVAGSQIGELFF
TRBV21-1	TRBJ2-5	.	.	TGTGCCAGCAGCATTTCCGGGACCCCGAAGGACAGGAAAGAGACCCAGTACTTC	CASSISGTPKDRKETQYF
TRBV6-6	TRBJ1-1	few	TRBD1	TGTGCCAGCAGATGGGGACAGGAAACGTCCGAAGCTTTCTTT	CASRWGQETSEAFF
TRBV30	TRBJ1-2	.	.	TGTGCCTGGAGTAGTCAGGTCTCCTATGGCTACACCTTC	CAWSSQVSYGYTF
TRBV9	TRBJ1-2	.	.	TGTGCCAGCAGCGTAGGGGCCCAATCCTTCTACTATGGCTACACCTTC	CASSVGAQSFYYGYTF
TRBV30	TRBJ1-6	.	TRBD1	TGTGCCTGGAGTCCTTACGGGACAGGGGATTCACCCCTCCACTTT	CAWSPYGTGDSPLHF
TRBV2	TRBJ2-3	.	TRBD2	TGTGCCAGCAGTGGACTAGCGGGGAACACAGATACGCAGTATTTT	CASSGLAGNTDTQYF
TRBV5-1	TRBJ2-1	.	.	TGCGCCAGCAGCTTGACCTGGCAGGCAAATGAGCAGTTCTTC	CASSLTWQANEQFF
TRBV24-1	TRBJ2-3	.	TRBD2	TGTGCCACCAGTGATGCGACTAGCGGGGGGACCCGTTCTACGCAGTATTTT	CATSDATSGGTRSTQYF
TRBV2	TRBJ1-5	.	TRBD1	TGTGCCAGCAGGGGGACAGGGAATTTGAATCAGCCCCAGCATTTT	CASRGTGNLNQPQHF
TRBV4-2	TRBJ2-3	.	TRBD2	TGTGCCAGCAGCCAAGACGGGCCTAGCGGGGTTCGGGGGGCAGATACGCAGTATTTT	CASSQDGPSGVRGADTQYF
TRBV12-3/TRBV12-4	TRBJ2-7	.	.	TGTGCCAGCAGTTTGAGGGTACGGTACGAGCAGTACTTC	CASSLRVRYEQYF
TRBV2	TRBJ1-6	once	TRBD1	TGTGCCAGCAGTGAGAGGACAGGACGGGATTCACCCCTCCACTTT	CASSERTGRDSPLHF
TRBV6-1	TRBJ2-1	.	.	TGTGCCAGCAGTGACTTTCAGGGTGTTGTTTACAATGAGCAGTTCTTC	CASSDFQGVVYNEQFF